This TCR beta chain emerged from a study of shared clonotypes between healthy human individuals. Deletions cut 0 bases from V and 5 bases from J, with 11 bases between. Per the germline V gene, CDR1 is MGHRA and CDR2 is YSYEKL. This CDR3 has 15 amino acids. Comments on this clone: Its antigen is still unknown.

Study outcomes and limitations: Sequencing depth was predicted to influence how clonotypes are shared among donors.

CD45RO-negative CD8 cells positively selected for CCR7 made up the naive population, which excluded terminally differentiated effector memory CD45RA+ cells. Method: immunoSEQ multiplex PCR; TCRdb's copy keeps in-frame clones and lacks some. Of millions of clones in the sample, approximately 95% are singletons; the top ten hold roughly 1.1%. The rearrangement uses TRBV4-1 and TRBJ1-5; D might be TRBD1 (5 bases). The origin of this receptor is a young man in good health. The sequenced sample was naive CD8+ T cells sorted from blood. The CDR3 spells CASSQDGGGHQPQHF. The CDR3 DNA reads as TGCGCCAGCAGCCAAGACGGGGGTGGGCATCAGCCCCAGCATTTT.